This T cell receptor (beta chain) stems from a study of CD8 T cells in ankylosing spondylitis. Of note for this clonotype: What it recognizes is unknown.

With V trimmed by 6 bases and J by 6 bases, 8 bases remained unmatched. From germline, CDR1 is MNHEY and CDR2 SVGEGT. The CDR3 has 15 residues. Study results and caveats: Made up of fewer than ten highly homologous variants, a TCR beta motif appeared characteristic of ankylosing spondylitis blood.

TCRdb analysed the 5' RACE reads with MiXCR anew, one entry per CDR3 protein. The sample carries around 490,000 distinct CDR3 sequences, less than 6% recorded once. The chain has TRBV6-2 or TRBV6-3 and TRBJ2-5, with 12 bases lining up with TRBD1. This clonotype was sampled from a male donor with ankylosing spondylitis. Source material: blood, either unsorted or a sorted T cell fraction (not recorded which). This chain's CDR3 is CASRPSGTGGQTQYF. DNA for the CDR3: TGTGCCAGCAGACCCTCCGGGACAGGGGGCCAGACCCAGTACTTC.